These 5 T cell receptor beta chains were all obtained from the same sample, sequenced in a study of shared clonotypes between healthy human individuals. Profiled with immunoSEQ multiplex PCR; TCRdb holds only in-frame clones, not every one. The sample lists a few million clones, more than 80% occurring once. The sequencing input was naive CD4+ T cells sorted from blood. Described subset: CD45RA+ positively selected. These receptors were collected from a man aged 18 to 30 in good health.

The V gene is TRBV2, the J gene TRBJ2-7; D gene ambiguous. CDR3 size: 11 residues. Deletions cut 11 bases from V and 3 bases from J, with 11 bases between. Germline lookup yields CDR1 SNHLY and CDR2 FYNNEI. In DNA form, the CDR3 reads TGTGCCGGAGCCCTCAACTACGAGCAGTACTTC. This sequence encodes CAGALNYEQYF.

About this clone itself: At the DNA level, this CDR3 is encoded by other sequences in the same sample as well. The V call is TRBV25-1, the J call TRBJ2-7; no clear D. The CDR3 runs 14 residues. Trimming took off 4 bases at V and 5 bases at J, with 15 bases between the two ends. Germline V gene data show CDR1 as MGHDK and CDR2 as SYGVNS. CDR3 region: CASSAVGSLNEQYF. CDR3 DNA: TGTGCCAGCAGTGCGGTTGGCAGCCTTAACGAGCAGTACTTC.

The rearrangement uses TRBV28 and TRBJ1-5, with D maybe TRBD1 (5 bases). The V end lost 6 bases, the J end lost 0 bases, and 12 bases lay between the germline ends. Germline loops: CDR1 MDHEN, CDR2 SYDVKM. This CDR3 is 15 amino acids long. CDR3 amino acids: CASSTGGYSNQPQHF. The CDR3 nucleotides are TGTGCCAGCAGCACAGGAGGTTATAGCAATCAGCCCCAGCATTTT.

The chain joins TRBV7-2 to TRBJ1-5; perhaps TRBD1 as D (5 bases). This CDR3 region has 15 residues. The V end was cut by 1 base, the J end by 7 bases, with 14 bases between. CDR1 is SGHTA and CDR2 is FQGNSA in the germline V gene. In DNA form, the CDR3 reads TGTGCCAGCAGCTTAGGGGTTCAGGGTGGGCAGCCCCAGCATTTT. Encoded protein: CASSLGVQGGQPQHF. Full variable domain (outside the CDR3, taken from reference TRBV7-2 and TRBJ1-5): GAGVSQSPSNKVTEKGKDVELRCDPISGHTALYWYRQSLGQGLEFLIYFQGNSAPDKSGLPSDRFSAERTGGSVSTLTIQRTQQEDSAVYLCASSLGVQGGQPQHFGDGTRLSIL.

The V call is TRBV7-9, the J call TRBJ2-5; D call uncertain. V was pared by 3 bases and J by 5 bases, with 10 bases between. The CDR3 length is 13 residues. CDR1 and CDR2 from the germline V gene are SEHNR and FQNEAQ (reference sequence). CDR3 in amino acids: CASSFSRVETQYF. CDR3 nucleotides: TGTGCCAGCAGCTTTTCCCGTGTGGAGACCCAGTACTTC.